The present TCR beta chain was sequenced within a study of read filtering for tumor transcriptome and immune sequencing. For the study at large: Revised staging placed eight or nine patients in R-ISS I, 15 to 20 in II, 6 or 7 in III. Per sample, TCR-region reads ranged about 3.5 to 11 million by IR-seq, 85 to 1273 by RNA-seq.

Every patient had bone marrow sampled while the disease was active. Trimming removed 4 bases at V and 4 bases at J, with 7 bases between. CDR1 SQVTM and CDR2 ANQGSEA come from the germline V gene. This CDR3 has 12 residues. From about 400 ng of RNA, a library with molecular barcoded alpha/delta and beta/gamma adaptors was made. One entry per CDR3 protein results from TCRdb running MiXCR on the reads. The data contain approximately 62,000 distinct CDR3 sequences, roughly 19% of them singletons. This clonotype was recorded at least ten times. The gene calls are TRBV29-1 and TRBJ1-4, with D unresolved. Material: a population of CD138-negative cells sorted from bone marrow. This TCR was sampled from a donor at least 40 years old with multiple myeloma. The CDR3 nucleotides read TGCAGCGTTGTGACTTTTAATGAAAAACTGTTTTTT. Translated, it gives CSVVTFNEKLFF.